Each of the 32 T cell receptor beta chains below was sequenced from the same sample in a study of Ad26.COV2.S vaccination and SARS-CoV-2 variants. Sequencing was performed with immunoSEQ multiplex PCR; in TCRdb, only in-frame clones are kept and a portion is missing. The data show around 320,000 clones, around 81% seen once. As for treatment: 19 received Ad26.COV2.S at low or high dose, single or two shots; 5 received placebo; per-sample allocation not given. Sampling happened 63 days after the first vaccine or placebo injection. The sequencing here drew on peripheral blood, taken in a trial of Ad26.COV2.S vaccine versus placebo. These TCRs come from a person between 18 and 65 years old who received the Ad26.COV2.S COVID-19 vaccine or a placebo.

This clone was observed a few times. The rearrangement joins TRBV11-2 to TRBJ1-2; D is possibly TRBD1 (6 bases). Germline V gene data show CDR1 as SGHAT and CDR2 as FQNNGV. Trimming stripped 5 bases from V and 6 bases from J, with 13 bases between. This CDR3 comprises 13 residues. The CDR3 DNA sequence: TGTGCCAGCAGCCCCCAGACAGGCAATGGCTACACCTTC. This codes for CASSPQTGNGYTF.

This CDR3 reads CASSAYSTYEKLFF. The DNA of the CDR3 is TGTGCCAGCAGTGCGTACAGCACATATGAAAAACTGTTTTTT. The chain uses TRBV2 and TRBJ1-4; no clear D. This CDR3 comprises 14 residues. V lost 4 bases and J 6 bases, leaving 12 bases between the germline ends. Germline CDR1 SNHLY, CDR2 FYNNEI.

The chain's CDR3 is CASSRQGRETQYF. Here the CDR3 DNA reads TGTGCCAGCAGTAGACAGGGGCGAGAGACCCAGTACTTC. V is TRBV27 and J is TRBJ2-5, with 8 bases fitting TRBD1. This CDR3 contains 13 residues. The junction had 3 bases not matched to a gene; V was cut back by 5 bases and J by 4 bases. Looked up from germline, CDR1 is MNHEY and CDR2 is SMNVEV (reference sequence).

Here the CDR3 DNA reads TGTGCCAGCAGCCCAGGGGTAGATAATGAAAAACTGTTTTTT. This translates into CASSPGVDNEKLFF. The chain uses TRBV27 and TRBJ1-4, with a tentative D call TRBD1 (6 bases). CDR3 length equals 14 residues. Trimming took 6 bases from V and 4 from J, leaving 12 bases between them. Germline V lookup: CDR1 MNHEY, CDR2 SMNVEV (reference sequence).

The chain couples TRBV30 to TRBJ1-6, with TRBD1 matching over 7 bases. The V segment lost 3 bases and the J segment 10 bases; nucleotides outside the gene matches: 12. CDR3 size: 15 residues. Germline V lookup: CDR1 GTSNPN, CDR2 SVGIG (reference sequence). The CDR3 DNA reads as TGTGCCTGGAGCCAGGTGTCAGGGGGAAGATCACCCCTCCACTTT. Amino acid sequence: CAWSQVSGGRSPLHF. Full variable domain (missing parts from reference TRBV30 and TRBJ1-6): SQTIHQWPATLVQPVGSPLSLECTVEGTSNPNLYWYRQAAGRGLQLLFYSVGIGQISSEVPQNLSASRPQDRQFILSSKKLLLSDSGFYLCAWSQVSGGRSPLHFGNGTRLTVT.

This clone was seen a few times. V gene TRBV27 combines with J gene TRBJ1-3; D possibly corresponds to TRBD1 (6 bases). V was cut by 4 bases and J by 0 bases, with 10 bases left in between. Germline V gene sequence: CDR1 MNHEY, CDR2 SMNVEV (reference sequence). This CDR3 is built from 15 residues. The CDR3 coding sequence is TGTGCCAGCAGTTGGCAGGGGTTCTCTGGAAACACCATATATTTT. It yields the protein CASSWQGFSGNTIYF.

The CDR3 DNA is TGTGCCAGCAGCCTGTCTAGCGGATCCTACAATGAGCAGTTCTTC. Its protein is CASSLSSGSYNEQFF. The chain uses TRBV4-2 and TRBJ2-1; 7 nucleotides align to TRBD2. The CDR3 sequence is 15 residues long. Trimming removed 4 bases from V and 1 base from J; junction bases left unmatched: 4. CDR1 is LGHNA, CDR2 YNFKEQ, per germline.

The chain joins TRBV29-1 to TRBJ2-6; D gene uncertain. Germline lookup yields CDR1 SQVTM and CDR2 ANQGSEA. Trimming left V 4 bases short and J 0 bases short, with 10 bases between. There are 15 residues in the CDR3. The CDR3 loop reads CSVGGIGSGANVLTF. The CDR3, as DNA: TGCAGCGTTGGGGGTATCGGCTCTGGGGCCAACGTCCTGACTTTC. The whole variable domain, remainder taken from reference TRBV29-1 and TRBJ2-6, is SAVISQKPSRDICQRGTSLTIQCQVDSQVTMMFWYRQQPGQSLTLIATANQGSEATYESGFVIDKFPISRPNLTFSTLTVSNMSPEDSSIYLCSVGGIGSGANVLTFGAGSRLTVL.

This chain connects TRBV5-1 to TRBJ2-1; D is unresolved. The CDR3 loop spans 14 amino acids. Germline V CDR1 and CDR2: SGHRS, YFSETQ. Trimming took off 4 bases at V and 5 bases at J, with 13 bases between the two ends. The CDR3 sequence is CASSPRRYNNEQFF. Written as DNA, the CDR3 is TGCGCCAGCAGCCCAAGACGGTACAACAATGAGCAGTTCTTC.

This chain connects TRBV4-2 to TRBJ2-3; a possible D gene is TRBD2 (5 bases). The CDR3 is made up of 13 amino acids. Looked up from germline, CDR1 is LGHNA and CDR2 is YNFKEQ. V lost 4 bases, J lost 4 bases, and 9 bases lay in between. CDR3 sequence (DNA): TGTGCCAGCAGCCCCAACGGGGCAGATACGCAGTATTTT. Its protein product is CASSPNGADTQYF.

The chain employs TRBV29-1 and TRBJ1-4, with D maybe TRBD1 (5 bases). The germline gives CDR1 SQVTM, CDR2 ANQGSEA. This CDR3 comprises 12 residues. V lost 7 bases to trimming and J lost 8 bases, with 14 bases between them. CDR3 DNA: TGCAGCGGGGGGAATCAAGGCGAAAAACTGTTTTTT. Its protein product is CSGGNQGEKLFF.

The V and J genes are TRBV6-1 and TRBJ1-1, with no clear D. The germline CDR1 and CDR2 sequences are MNHNS and SASEGT. V was trimmed by 3 bases and J by 8 bases, leaving 13 bases between them. CDR3 length equals 13 residues. The CDR3 nucleotides are TGTGCCAGCAGTGATCCCATTCGGTGGGAAGCTTTCTTT. Encoded protein: CASSDPIRWEAFF.

The gene calls are TRBV19 and TRBJ1-2; D remains ambiguous. V was shortened by 3 bases and J by 4 bases, with 15 bases between the two germline ends. The CDR3 is 15 amino acids. The germline V gene encodes CDR1 LNHDA and CDR2 SQIVND (reference sequence). The CDR3 loop is CASSMAGKASYGYTF. In DNA form, the CDR3 reads TGTGCCAGTAGTATGGCGGGGAAAGCGAGCTATGGCTACACCTTC.

V is TRBV3-1 (or the pseudogene TRBV3-2) and J is TRBJ2-1; either TRBD1 or TRBD2 may supply D (5 bases each). V was clipped by 1 base and J by 9 bases, with 13 bases between them. CDR1 and CDR2 from the germline V gene are LGHDT and YNNKEL (reference sequence). CDR3 length: 14 amino acids. The CDR3 protein is CASSQGGSAVEQFF. The CDR3 DNA reads as TGTGCCAGCAGCCAAGGGGGGTCTGCTGTTGAGCAGTTCTTC.

The gene calls are TRBV7-2 and TRBJ2-1, with D perhaps TRBD2 (6 bases). The CDR3 has 15 residues. Germline-derived CDR1 and CDR2 are SGHTA and FQGNSA. With 7 bases removed from V and 0 bases from J, the gap between germline ends came to 13 bases. The CDR3 sequence: CASTAAGNSYNEQFF. The DNA of the CDR3 is TGTGCCAGCACCGCGGCGGGGAACTCCTACAATGAGCAGTTCTTC.

The CDR3 coding sequence is TGCAGTGCTAGTTCACAGGGATATGATCAGCCCCAGCATTTT. The encoded protein is CSASSQGYDQPQHF. The J gene is TRBJ1-5, the V gene TRBV20-1, with TRBD1 as a possible D gene (6 bases). CDR3 length: 14 amino acids. V lost 3 bases to trimming and J lost 5 bases, with 14 bases between them. Germline-derived CDR1 and CDR2 are DFQATT and SNEGSKA (reference sequence).

The CDR3 reads CASSPLAATDTQYF. The DNA for the CDR3 is TGTGCCAGCAGTCCACTAGCGGCGACAGATACGCAGTATTTT. V is TRBV6-5 and J is TRBJ2-3; 8 nucleotides align to TRBD2. The CDR3 spans 14 residues. V gave up 5 bases and J gave up 3 bases; unmatched junction bases: 4. The germline gives CDR1 MNHEY, CDR2 SVGAGI.

This clone was detected only once. The chain uses TRBV19 and TRBJ2-4; 11 bases are shared with TRBD2. The CDR3 is 19 residues long. The V gene end was trimmed by 3 bases and the J gene end by 0 bases; junction bases not matched to a gene: 10. CDR1 is LNHDA and CDR2 is SQIVND in the germline V gene (reference sequence). CDR3 region: CASSIGWLAGGIAKNIQYF. Written as DNA, the CDR3 is TGTGCCAGTAGTATTGGTTGGCTAGCGGGGGGAATAGCCAAAAACATTCAGTACTTC.

Of note for this clone: Sequence at one end of the junction differs from germline and may be a read error. The chain joins TRBV5-6 to TRBJ2-7; D is uncertain. CDR1 and CDR2 from the germline V gene are SGHDT and YYEEEE. There are 12 residues in the CDR3. CDR3 protein: CASSHYSSEQYF. DNA of the CDR3: TGTGCCAGCAGCCATTACTCCTCCGAGCAGTACTTC.

The CDR3 here is CASSVVGSGPLGDTQYF. DNA of the CDR3: TGTGCCAGCAGCGTAGTTGGTAGCGGGCCTCTTGGGGATACGCAGTATTTT. The rearrangement links TRBV9 to TRBJ2-3; 7 bases match TRBD2. The V gene's germline CDR1 is SGDLS and CDR2 YYNGEE. The CDR3 consists of 17 residues. With 0 bases clipped from V and 6 bases from J, the junction kept 13 bases outside the gene matches.

This clone was seen a single time. This chain links TRBV11-3 with TRBJ2-1; maybe TRBD1 (6 bases). Germline CDR1 reads SGHNT; CDR2 reads YENEEA. CDR3 length: 15 amino acids. Trimming cost V 2 bases and J 8 bases, with 16 bases left between them. In DNA form, the CDR3 reads TGTGCCAGCAGCTTAAATTGGGGGCCTAGGTATGAGCAGTTCTTC. It translates to CASSLNWGPRYEQFF. The full variable domain, in which reference TRBV11-3 and TRBJ2-1 provide the parts outside the CDR3, is EAGVVQSPRYKIIEKKQPVAFWCNPISGHNTLYWYLQNLGQGPELLIRYENEEAVDDSQLPKDRFSAERLKGVDSTLKIQPAELGDSAVYLCASSLNWGPRYEQFFGPGTRLTVL.

J is TRBJ2-1 and V is TRBV7-6; the D is unclear. Trimming shortened V by 5 bases and J by 0 bases, and 14 bases separated the two germline ends. This CDR3 is built from 16 residues. Germline values: CDR1 SGHVS, CDR2 FNYEAQ. In DNA, the CDR3 is TGTGCCAGCAGCCCCGGGCCGTTAAGCTCCTACAATGAGCAGTTCTTC. Its translation: CASSPGPLSSYNEQFF.

This clone was counted between two and nine times. The junction departs from germline at one end; a sequencing error may be responsible. The rearrangement links TRBV6-5 to TRBJ1-2; D not resolved. The germline CDR1 and CDR2 sequences are MNHEY and SVGAGI. The CDR3 is 13 amino acids. The CDR3 here is CASSTERTTHRLF. The DNA for the CDR3 is TGTGCCAGCAGCACGGAAAGGACGACCCACCGCCTCTTC.

This rearrangement joins TRBV20-1 to TRBJ2-1; 8 nucleotides agree with TRBD1. The CDR3 loop spans 17 amino acids. Looked up from germline, CDR1 is DFQATT and CDR2 is SNEGSKA (reference sequence). The V segment lost 3 bases and the J segment 4 bases; nucleotides outside the gene matches: 14. The CDR3 region is CSASPTLTGVGYNEQFF. In DNA, the CDR3 is TGCAGTGCTAGTCCCACCCTGACAGGGGTCGGATACAATGAGCAGTTCTTC.

The CDR3 sequence is CASSQGQASYEQYF. The DNA for the CDR3 is TGTGCCAGCAGTCAGGGACAGGCCTCCTACGAGCAGTACTTC. The V and J genes are TRBV3-1 (or the pseudogene TRBV3-2) and TRBJ2-7; 8 positions match TRBD1. CDR1 is LGHDT and CDR2 is YNNKEL in the germline V gene (reference sequence). This CDR3 comprises 14 residues. V was pared by 6 bases and J by 0 bases, with 4 bases of the junction left unmatched.

The chain couples TRBV3-1 (or the pseudogene TRBV3-2) to TRBJ2-7; D unclear. The V end was cut by 4 bases, the J end by 0 bases, with 13 bases between. CDR3 length: 15 residues. The V gene's germline CDR1 is LGHDT and CDR2 YNNKEL (reference sequence). The CDR3 DNA is TGTGCCAGCAGCCTATCAGAAGGGTCCTCCTACGAGCAGTACTTC. Its translation: CASSLSEGSSYEQYF.

This chain uses TRBV29-1 with TRBJ2-5, with TRBD1 matching 9 bases. V was clipped by 3 bases and J by 0 bases; unmatched bases: 8. CDR1 is SQVTM, CDR2 ANQGSEA, per germline. The CDR3 extends over 16 amino acids. CDR3 nucleotides: TGCAGCGTTGACGGGACAGGGTGGGGATACCAAGAGACCCAGTACTTC. This sequence encodes CSVDGTGWGYQETQYF.

Written as DNA, the CDR3 is TGTGCCACCGCTCGCAGGGACGGAAGAGACACCATATATTTT. Encoded protein: CATARRDGRDTIYF. This chain links TRBV9 with TRBJ1-3, with D tentatively TRBD1 (5 bases). Between the trimmed V and J ends, which lost 9 bases and 8 bases, there was a span of 21 bases. This CDR3 spans 14 amino acids. The V gene's germline CDR1 is SGDLS and CDR2 YYNGEE.

The chain uses TRBV5-4 and TRBJ1-4; maybe TRBD1 (5 bases). In germline, CDR1 is SGHNT, CDR2 YYREEE (reference sequence). The germline V and J ends were trimmed by 5 bases and 4 bases, with 12 bases remaining between them. This CDR3 has 14 amino acids. CDR3 coding DNA: TGTGCCAGCAGTAGGCAGGGCTTTAATGAAAAACTGTTTTTT. Translating gives CASSRQGFNEKLFF. The full variable domain, rest sourced from reference TRBV5-4 and TRBJ1-4, is ETGVTQSPTHLIKTRGQQVTLRCSSQSGHNTVSWYQQALGQGPQFIFQYYREEENGRGNFPPRFSGLQFPNYSSELNVNALELDDSALYLCASSRQGFNEKLFFGSGTQLSVL.

V usage is TRBV28 and J usage is TRBJ1-1; D is possibly TRBD1 (6 bases). V lost 5 bases and J lost 4, with 11 bases in between. CDR3 length: 13 amino acids. CDR1 is MDHEN and CDR2 is SYDVKM in the germline V gene. CDR3 in amino acids: CASSLQGSTEAFF. CDR3 DNA sequence: TGTGCCAGCAGTCTACAGGGCAGCACTGAAGCTTTCTTT.

In this sample, this clone turned up once. The chain carries TRBV28 and TRBJ1-2, with 12 bases identical to TRBD1. The CDR3 totals 17 residues. Germline loops: CDR1 MDHEN, CDR2 SYDVKM. V gave up 7 bases and J gave up 7 bases; unmatched junction bases: 16. This CDR3 is CASIIGGQGASHGGYTF. The CDR3 coding sequence is TGTGCCAGCATTATTGGGGGACAGGGGGCATCACACGGTGGCTACACCTTC.

The chain couples TRBV7-9 to TRBJ2-2; unclear D gene. The CDR3 is 13 amino acids. V lost 5 bases, J lost 6 bases, and 10 bases lay in between. Germline CDR1 and CDR2: SEHNR and FQNEAQ (reference sequence). The CDR3 here is CASSMDGPGELFF. The CDR3 region has the DNA TGTGCCAGCAGCATGGACGGTCCCGGGGAGCTGTTTTTT.